The rows below give T cell receptor beta chains drawn from one sample of a study of technical replicates of blood from a few donors. Libraries were prepared by immunoSEQ multiplex PCR; TCRdb keeps only in-frame clonotypes and omits some of them. Here the sample spans around 71,000 clones, around 90% being singletons. Input material: T cells isolated from PBMCs. These receptors all stem from a human donor in good health. Both conserved end residues are part of each CDR3. The order of the fields is CDR3 DNA, CDR3 protein, clone size, J gene, D gene, V gene. A D gene is named only where the DNA matches it firmly. The size field is filled for only some rows; it gives once, few, many or a size class.

CDR3nt: TGTGCCAGCAGCTTGGGGGGAAACATAGATACGCAGTATTTT
CDR3aa: CASSLGGNIDTQYF
abundance: once
j_gene: TRBJ2-3
d_gene: NA
v_gene: TRBV11-2

CDR3nt: TGTGCCAGCAGCCTCGGGCTGGGGCCCTACGAGCAGTACTTC
CDR3aa: CASSLGLGPYEQYF
abundance: NA
j_gene: TRBJ2-7
d_gene: NA
v_gene: TRBV7-2

CDR3nt: TGTGCCAGCAGCTTGGGTGACAGGGTGAGCAATCAGCCCCAGCATTTT
CDR3aa: CASSLGDRVSNQPQHF
abundance: NA
j_gene: TRBJ1-5
d_gene: TRBD1
v_gene: TRBV7-9

CDR3nt: TGCGCCAGCAGCTTGGAGGGACTAGCGGTTACAGATACGCAGTATTTT
CDR3aa: CASSLEGLAVTDTQYF
abundance: NA
j_gene: TRBJ2-3
d_gene: TRBD2
v_gene: TRBV5-1

CDR3nt: TGTGCCAGCAGTTGGGACAGGTACAATGAGCAGTTCTTC
CDR3aa: CASSWDRYNEQFF
abundance: NA
j_gene: TRBJ2-1
d_gene: TRBD1
v_gene: TRBV27

CDR3nt: TGTGCCAGCAGCGAGGAGGCTCTTTCTACACATGGCTACACCTTC
CDR3aa: CASSEEALSTHGYTF
abundance: NA
j_gene: TRBJ1-2
d_gene: NA
v_gene: TRBV2

CDR3nt: TGTGCCAGCAGTTACTCCGGGGTGGAGACCCAGTACTTC
CDR3aa: CASSYSGVETQYF
abundance: NA
j_gene: TRBJ2-5
d_gene: NA
v_gene: TRBV6-5

CDR3nt: TGCGCCAGCAACCCCGGACTAGCGGGATACTCCTACAATGAGCAGTTCTTC
CDR3aa: CASNPGLAGYSYNEQFF
abundance: NA
j_gene: TRBJ2-1
d_gene: TRBD2
v_gene: TRBV5-1

CDR3nt: TGCGCCAGCAGCCGGGGACAGGGGGAAGATCAGCCCCAGCATTTT
CDR3aa: CASSRGQGEDQPQHF
abundance: once
j_gene: TRBJ1-5
d_gene: TRBD1
v_gene: TRBV4-1

CDR3nt: TGTGCCAGCAGTATGGACAGGGGCAATCAGCCCCAGCATTTT
CDR3aa: CASSMDRGNQPQHF
abundance: NA
j_gene: TRBJ1-5
d_gene: TRBD1
v_gene: TRBV2

CDR3nt: TGTGCCAGCAGTCAGGCGAGCGGGAGGGAGACCCAGTACTTC
CDR3aa: CASSQASGRETQYF
abundance: NA
j_gene: TRBJ2-5
d_gene: TRBD2
v_gene: TRBV6-6

CDR3nt: TGTGCCAGCAATGTACGGGAGTTT
CDR3aa: CASNVREF
abundance: NA
j_gene: TRBJ1-4
d_gene: NA
v_gene: TRBV6-7

CDR3nt: TGTGCCACCAGCGACGCCGAACGGGAAAAAGGGTACTACGAGCAGTACTTC
CDR3aa: CATSDAEREKGYYEQYF
abundance: NA
j_gene: TRBJ2-7
d_gene: NA
v_gene: TRBV15

CDR3nt: TGCGCCAGCAGCCCGACAGGGGGAGTCTACGAGCAGTACTTC
CDR3aa: CASSPTGGVYEQYF
abundance: NA
j_gene: TRBJ2-7
d_gene: TRBD1
v_gene: TRBV10-1

CDR3nt: TGTGCCTGGAGAATGGGGCCCTTAAATCAGCCCCAGCATTTT
CDR3aa: CAWRMGPLNQPQHF
abundance: NA
j_gene: TRBJ1-5
d_gene: NA
v_gene: TRBV30

CDR3nt: TGTGCCAGCAGGATAGGAGGGGCAAGTGAAGCTTTCTTT
CDR3aa: CASRIGGASEAFF
abundance: NA
j_gene: TRBJ1-1
d_gene: NA
v_gene: TRBV4-2

CDR3nt: TGTGCCAGCAGTTATTACCCGTTCAGGGTCCACTACTATGGCTACACCTTC
CDR3aa: CASSYYPFRVHYYGYTF
abundance: NA
j_gene: TRBJ1-2
d_gene: NA
v_gene: TRBV28

CDR3nt: TGTGCCAGCAGCCCTCCATACTCTAACTATGGCTACACCTTC
CDR3aa: CASSPPYSNYGYTF
abundance: NA
j_gene: TRBJ1-2
d_gene: NA
v_gene: TRBV5-6

CDR3nt: TGTGCCAGCTTCGAGACAAAGATCTATGGCTACACCTTC
CDR3aa: CASFETKIYGYTF
abundance: NA
j_gene: TRBJ1-2
d_gene: NA
v_gene: TRBV2

CDR3nt: TGTGCCAGCAGCCAAGATTGGGCTAGCGGTTTCTACGAGCAGTACTTC
CDR3aa: CASSQDWASGFYEQYF
abundance: NA
j_gene: TRBJ2-7
d_gene: TRBD2
v_gene: TRBV4-2

CDR3nt: TGTGCCATCAGTGAGTCCAGGGGAGGGGGGACCCAGTACTTC
CDR3aa: CAISESRGGGTQYF
abundance: NA
j_gene: TRBJ2-5
d_gene: NA
v_gene: TRBV10-3

CDR3nt: TGTGCCAGCACCTTAGCGGGGGGCACAGATACGCAGTATTTT
CDR3aa: CASTLAGGTDTQYF
abundance: NA
j_gene: TRBJ2-3
d_gene: TRBD2
v_gene: TRBV27

CDR3nt: TGTGCCAGCAGCTCCGGGATGACAAACTATGGCTACACCTTC
CDR3aa: CASSSGMTNYGYTF
abundance: NA
j_gene: TRBJ1-2
d_gene: NA
v_gene: TRBV5-6

CDR3nt: TGTGCCAGCAGCTTGTTCGGGTCCCTGACTAACAATGAGCAGTTCTTC
CDR3aa: CASSLFGSLTNNEQFF
abundance: NA
j_gene: TRBJ2-1
d_gene: NA
v_gene: TRBV9

CDR3nt: TGCAGCGTTGAAGAAATGGTCTCGGAGTACACGCAGTATTTT
CDR3aa: CSVEEMVSEYTQYF
abundance: once
j_gene: TRBJ2-3
d_gene: NA
v_gene: TRBV29-1

CDR3nt: TGTGCCAGCAGAGGGAACAGGGCAAAGCAGTACTTC
CDR3aa: CASRGNRAKQYF
abundance: NA
j_gene: TRBJ2-7
d_gene: NA
v_gene: TRBV21-1

CDR3nt: TGTGCCAGCACGGAAGGGAGCTCCTACAATGAGCAGTTCTTC
CDR3aa: CASTEGSSYNEQFF
abundance: NA
j_gene: TRBJ2-1
d_gene: NA
v_gene: TRBV11-3

CDR3nt: TGTGCCAGCAGTGAATCGGTCTCTGGGGCCAACGTCCTGACTTTC
CDR3aa: CASSESVSGANVLTF
abundance: NA
j_gene: TRBJ2-6
d_gene: NA
v_gene: TRBV2

CDR3nt: TGCGCCAGCAGCCATAGACTAGCGGGATCCTACAATGAGCAGTTCTTC
CDR3aa: CASSHRLAGSYNEQFF
abundance: NA
j_gene: TRBJ2-1
d_gene: TRBD2
v_gene: TRBV4-1

CDR3nt: TGTGCCTGGGCTGACGGAAGGTTGTCTAGCGGCACAGATACGCAGTATTTT
CDR3aa: CAWADGRLSSGTDTQYF
abundance: NA
j_gene: TRBJ2-3
d_gene: NA
v_gene: TRBV30

CDR3nt: TGTGCCACCTCGGACAGGGCTGGGGCCAACGTCCTGACTTTC
CDR3aa: CATSDRAGANVLTF
abundance: NA
j_gene: TRBJ2-6
d_gene: TRBD1
v_gene: TRBV11-2